The TCR beta chain described here comes from a study of blood T cell repertoires in COVID-19. At the level of the study: COVID-19 samples, acute and convalescent, were from the United States, Italy and Spain. Nucleic acid was either cDNA or gDNA, and it came from T cells, B-cell-depleted T cells, or PBMCs.

V lost 4 bases and J lost 5, with 16 bases in between. In germline, CDR1 is SGHVS, CDR2 FQNEAQ. The CDR3 contains 15 residues. In the study's own analysis: Amplified reference gene primers provided the basis for estimating nucleated cell counts. Sequenced by immunoSEQ multiplex PCR; TCRdb stores in-frame clones only, minus some. D and trimming were read from the DNA, whereas the V and J calls and clone size are those reported in that table. Here the sample spans 150,000 to 200,000 clones, about 83% being singletons. The chain couples TRBV7-8 to TRBJ2-3, with D possibly being TRBD1 (8 bases). The sequence came from a human donor in a cohort sampled during active COVID-19. Sequencing input: peripheral blood. The CDR3 DNA follows: TGTGCCAGCAGCTGGGGAACAGGGGGGGTAGATACGCAGTATTTT. The encoded protein is CASSWGTGGVDTQYF.